A single sample gave rise to the 19 T cell receptor beta chains below, sequenced in a study of regulatory T cells in long-lasting Graves disease. Time point defined: newly diagnosed GD, antithyroid drugs for less than 3 months. From RNA extracted from PBMCs, the TCR library was made. The authors built TCR beta libraries using iRepertoire HTBI primers and Arm-PCR of CDR3 regions. TCRdb reprocessed the multiplex PCR reads via MiXCR and lists one record per CDR3 protein. The sample has 500,000 or so distinct CDR3 sequences; 15% to 20% are singletons. The same data also contributed to another study, on T cells in Graves' hyperthyroidism and ophthalmopathy.

The specimen was peripheral blood mononuclear cells (PBMCs), collected at new diagnosis, from a patient treated with antithyroid drugs. Source of these receptors: a woman aged 40-60 years with Graves disease.

This clonotype has at least ten counts. The genes are TRBV20-1 and TRBJ1-1; 7 bases map to TRBD1. CDR1 DFQATT and CDR2 SNEGSKA come from the germline V gene (reference sequence). V gave up 7 bases and J gave up 1 base; unmatched junction bases: 3. This CDR3 is built from 12 residues. In nucleotides, the CDR3 is TGCAGTGGGTGGGACAGGAACACTGAAGCTTTCTTT. It yields the protein CSGWDRNTEAFF.

The chain has TRBV5-4 and TRBJ2-5; D is undetermined. Between the trimmed V and J ends, which lost 3 bases and 1 base, there was a span of 7 bases. Germline values: CDR1 SGHNT, CDR2 YYREEE (reference sequence). The CDR3 loop spans 13 amino acids. The CDR3 DNA is TGTGCCAGCAGCTCGACAAGCCAAGAGACCCAGTACTTC. Translating gives CASSSTSQETQYF.

This clonotype was observed many times. The chain combines TRBV5-8 with TRBJ1-2, with 7 bases fitting TRBD1. The CDR3 is made up of 14 amino acids. V lost 3 bases and J lost 7; bases outside the gene matches: 9. Per the germline V gene, CDR1 is SGHTS and CDR2 is YDEGEE. CDR3 in DNA: TGTGCCAGCAGCTCAAGGGGGCATGGGACTGGCTACACCTTC. Translation: CASSSRGHGTGYTF.

This chain connects TRBV12-3 or TRBV12-4 to TRBJ2-3; tentatively, D is TRBD1 (5 bases). V was pared by 1 base and J by 2 bases, with 10 bases between. The CDR3 is made up of 15 amino acids. DNA for the CDR3: TGTGCCAGCAGTTTAGGGGGCCGACCCACAGATACGCAGTATTTT. It codes for CASSLGGRPTDTQYF.

V is TRBV27 and J is TRBJ1-2, with TRBD1 identical over 9 bases. The CDR3 sequence is 14 residues long. After removal of 2 bases from V and 5 bases from J, the junction contained 3 bases not matched to a gene. The germline V gene has CDR1 MNHEY and CDR2 SMNVEV (reference sequence). The CDR3 is CASSLTGGRYGYTF. The CDR3 DNA reads as TGTGCCAGCAGTTTAACAGGGGGCCGATATGGCTACACCTTC.

This chain joins TRBV2 and TRBJ2-5, with D perhaps TRBD2 (7 bases). CDR1 and CDR2 (germline): SNHLY, FYNNEI. With 4 bases removed from V and 5 bases from J, the gap between germline ends came to 14 bases. The CDR3 sequence is 14 residues long. The CDR3 sequence is CASSVIAGAETQYF. In DNA, the CDR3 is TGTGCCAGCAGTGTTATCGCGGGGGCTGAGACCCAGTACTTC.

In its sample, this clonotype was seen a few times. J is TRBJ1-2 and V is TRBV28; no clear D. Deletions cut 4 bases from V and 6 bases from J, with 6 bases between. The CDR3 spans 11 residues. Germline V lookup: CDR1 MDHEN, CDR2 SYDVKM. Written as DNA, the CDR3 is TGTGCCAGCAGTTCAAGGGATGGCTACACCTTC. Translated, it gives CASSSRDGYTF.

Ten or more counts support this clonotype. This chain joins TRBV27 and TRBJ2-7, with D possibly TRBD1 on 6 matching bases. CDR1 MNHEY and CDR2 SMNVEV come from the germline V gene (reference sequence). Trimming shortened V by 0 bases and J by 1 base, and 13 bases separated the two germline ends. The CDR3 is made up of 16 amino acids. CDR3 coding DNA: TGTGCCAGCAGTTTATCAGGCGGGCAGGGGTCCTACGAGCAGTACTTC. Translated, it gives CASSLSGGQGSYEQYF.

Many counts were recorded for this clonotype. The V call is TRBV10-2, the J call TRBJ1-1; D is perhaps TRBD1 (6 bases). Germline V CDR1 and CDR2: WSHSY, SAAADI. With 3 bases removed from V and 4 bases from J, the gap between germline ends came to 12 bases. The CDR3 has 14 amino acids. CDR3 loop: CASSESKGGTEAFF. CDR3 sequence (DNA): TGCGCCAGCAGTGAATCGAAGGGGGGCACTGAAGCTTTCTTT.

This clonotype was picked up a small number of times. V usage is TRBV11-3 and J usage is TRBJ1-3; D unclear. The CDR3 contains 15 residues. Germline-derived CDR1 and CDR2 are SGHNT and YENEEA. Trimming took 1 base from V and 0 from J, leaving 7 bases between them. This chain's CDR3 is CASSLGPRSGNTIYF. The CDR3 DNA reads TGTGCCAGCAGCTTAGGTCCCCGCTCTGGAAACACCATATATTTT.

This chain joins TRBV11-2 and TRBJ1-2; D remains ambiguous. In germline, CDR1 is SGHAT, CDR2 FQNNGV. Between the trimmed V and J ends, which lost 0 bases and 6 bases, there was a span of 5 bases. There are 12 residues in the CDR3. CDR3 bases: TGTGCCAGCAGCTTAGAGGTCAATGGCTACACCTTC. It is translated as CASSLEVNGYTF.

The table lists this clonotype with many counts. J is TRBJ2-7 and V is TRBV28; D may be TRBD1 or TRBD2 (5 bases each). Trimming removed 6 bases at V and 1 base at J, with 10 bases between. From germline, CDR1 is MDHEN and CDR2 SYDVKM. This CDR3 has 13 amino acids. The DNA for the CDR3 is TGTGCCAGCAGCTCGGGACCATCCTACGAGCAGTACTTC. Amino acid sequence: CASSSGPSYEQYF.

This clonotype came up many times. J is TRBJ2-3 and V is TRBV5-1; D might be TRBD1 or TRBD2, each matching 5 bases. The V gene's germline CDR1 is SGHRS and CDR2 YFSETQ. CDR3 length: 16 residues. V was trimmed by 4 bases and J by 0 bases, leaving 15 bases between them. CDR3 DNA sequence: TGCGCCAGCAGCACCCCCGGGACCCCTAGCACAGATACGCAGTATTTT. It codes for CASSTPGTPSTDTQYF. The full variable domain, with the rest looked up from reference TRBV5-1 and TRBJ2-3, is KAGVTQTPRYLIKTRGQQVTLSCSPISGHRSVSWYQQTPGQGLQFLFEYFSETQRNKGNFPGRFSGRQFSNSRSEMNVSTLELGDSALYLCASSTPGTPSTDTQYFGPGTRLTVL.

The J gene is TRBJ2-1, the V gene TRBV6-1; 7 bases match TRBD2. Trimming took 8 bases from V and 4 from J; bases not matched to a gene: 8. The CDR3 length is 14 residues. Germline lookup yields CDR1 MNHNS and CDR2 SASEGT. The DNA for the CDR3 is TGTGCCAGCGGCCCGGGGGGATCATACAATGAGCAGTTCTTC. It is translated as CASGPGGSYNEQFF.

This clonotype has at least ten counts. The chain has TRBV2 and TRBJ1-5; perhaps TRBD1 as D (5 bases). This CDR3 comprises 15 residues. V lost 4 bases, J lost 6 bases, and 16 bases lay in between. Germline CDR1 and CDR2: SNHLY and FYNNEI. The DNA for the CDR3 is TGTGCCAGCAGTGTGGGGATGGGGCTCAGTCAGCCCCAGCATTTT. This codes for CASSVGMGLSQPQHF.

This clonotype came up a few times. The chain recombines TRBV5-1 with TRBJ2-7; D not resolved. The V gene lost 0 bases and the J gene lost 3 bases, with 10 bases spanning the gap. From germline, CDR1 is SGHRS and CDR2 YFSETQ. The CDR3 spans 14 residues. The CDR3 region is CASSLAVRLYEQYF. CDR3 nucleotide sequence: TGCGCCAGCAGCTTGGCGGTCCGGCTCTACGAGCAGTACTTC.

The chain joins TRBV4-2 to TRBJ2-1; D unresolved. The germline V gene has CDR1 LGHNA and CDR2 YNFKEQ. The V end lost 0 bases, the J end lost 7 bases, and 7 bases lay between the germline ends. This CDR3 has 13 amino acids. The CDR3 region is CASSQEKWNEQFF. The DNA for the CDR3 is TGTGCCAGCAGCCAAGAGAAATGGAATGAGCAGTTCTTC.

To note about this clonotype: A much larger clone differs from this one at a single base, so this may be a read error. The chain joins TRBV6-1 to TRBJ1-1, with D perhaps matching TRBD1 (6 bases). V lost 7 bases and J 1 base, leaving 10 bases between the germline ends. Germline CDR1 MNHNS, CDR2 SASEGT. CDR3 length equals 13 residues. DNA for the CDR3: TGTGCCAGCATCACGGGGGCGAACACTGAAGCTTTCTTT. Protein product: CASITGANTEAFF.

The V call is TRBV6-2 or TRBV6-3, the J call TRBJ2-5; TRBD1 is a possible D gene (6 bases). Deletions cut 2 bases from V and 7 bases from J, with 17 bases between. The CDR3 consists of 15 residues. CDR1 is MNHEY and CDR2 is SVGEGT in the germline V gene. The CDR3 coding sequence is TGTGCCAGCAGTTACGGGACACCAAAAGGGGGGACCCAGTACTTC. Its protein product is CASSYGTPKGGTQYF.